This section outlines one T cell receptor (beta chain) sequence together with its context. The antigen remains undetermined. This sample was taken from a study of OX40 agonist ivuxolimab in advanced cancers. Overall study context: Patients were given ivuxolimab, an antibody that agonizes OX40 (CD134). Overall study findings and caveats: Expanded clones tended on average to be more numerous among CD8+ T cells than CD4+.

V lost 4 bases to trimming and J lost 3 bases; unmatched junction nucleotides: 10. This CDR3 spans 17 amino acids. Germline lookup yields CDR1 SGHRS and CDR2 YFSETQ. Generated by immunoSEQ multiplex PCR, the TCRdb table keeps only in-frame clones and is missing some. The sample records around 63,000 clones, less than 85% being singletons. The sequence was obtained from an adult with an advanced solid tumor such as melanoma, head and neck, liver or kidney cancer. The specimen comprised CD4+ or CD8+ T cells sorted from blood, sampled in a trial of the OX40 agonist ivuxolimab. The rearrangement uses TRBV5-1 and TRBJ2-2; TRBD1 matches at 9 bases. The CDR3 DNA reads TGCGCCAGCAGCATCCCGGACAGGGGCGTAGACACCGGGGAGCTGTTTTTT. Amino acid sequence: CASSIPDRGVDTGELFF.